This section outlines one TCR beta chain sequence together with its context. Antigen: not known. This record comes from a study of cytomegalovirus exposure and HLA in healthy donors. The study's findings and limits: Roughly uniform sequencing depth across donors was assumed, possibly incorrectly.

Trimming removed 7 bases from V and 2 bases from J, with 16 bases in between. The V gene's germline CDR1 is LGHNA and CDR2 YNFKEQ. This CDR3 contains 15 residues. It was with 60 Vbeta and 13 Jbeta primers that the PCR ran. Profiled with immunoSEQ multiplex PCR; TCRdb holds only in-frame clones, not every one. The data contain a few hundred thousand clones, 60% to 80% of them singletons. Sequences were obtained from PBMCs. The chain is built from TRBV4-2 and TRBJ2-3, with TRBD2 as a possible D gene (6 bases). This TCR came from a man aged 18-30 years in good health and CMV-seronegative. The CDR3 DNA reads TGTGCCAGCAACGCGGGGCGCGGGAACACAGATACGCAGTATTTT. Residues: CASNAGRGNTDTQYF.